This paragraph covers one T cell receptor beta chain sequence. As yet, its antigen is unknown. RNA in amounts of roughly 0.5 to 1 ug was reverse transcribed with random hexamers. TCRdb redid the calling of the immunoSEQ multiplex PCR reads with MiXCR, one entry per CDR3 protein. This table has 180,000 or so distinct CDR3 sequences, 85% to 95% appearing once. This entry comes from a study of CD8 T cells in Susac syndrome. Overall study: Within the sequenced Susac syndrome patient group, over five exhibited active disease and about 8 were in remission. The Susac syndrome patients were therapy-naive, on corticosteroids, or on intravenous immunoglobulin alone at blood draw.

Findings and caveats of the study: Clonal expansion was not observed in the Susac syndrome CD4+ T cell repertoires.

This CDR3 spans 16 amino acids. The V gene lost 0 bases and the J gene lost 7 bases, with 15 bases spanning the gap. From germline, CDR1 is LGHNT and CDR2 FRNRAP. Bulk CD8+ and CD4+ cells came from magnetic negative isolation; CD8+ TEMRA by FACS. The chain uses TRBV12-5 and TRBJ1-4, with D uncertain. Sequencing was performed on CD4+ T cells from PBMCs. The receptor was isolated from a human donor with Susac syndrome. In nucleotides, the CDR3 is TGTGCTAGTGGTTTGGTCCTTGACGGGGTCACTGAAAAACTGTTTTTT. This translates into CASGLVLDGVTEKLFF.